These 18 T cell receptor beta chains came from one sample sequenced in a study of T-cell memory formation after mild COVID-19. TCRdb reanalysed the 5' RACE reads using MiXCR and keeps one entry per CDR3 protein. The table shows some 290,000 distinct CDR3 sequences, with 15% to 20% occurring only once. Sequencing was done on a sample of PBMCs or a T cell subset sorted from them (not recorded which). The receptors shown here come from a man younger than 30 who had mild COVID-19 (a few samples of this study predate the infection). Cell type and time point are not known.

The V gene is TRBV20-1, the J gene TRBJ2-7; D not resolved. Germline V gene lookup returns CDR1 DFQATT and CDR2 SNEGSKA (reference sequence). The V and J ends lost 1 base and 4 bases respectively, with 11 bases between them. The CDR3 consists of 13 residues. The CDR3 region has the DNA TGCAGTGCTAGAGCCCGGTCCTGGTACGAGCAGTACGTC. Amino acid sequence: CSARARSWYEQYV.

This clonotype appeared many times. V and J are TRBV6-5 and TRBJ2-1; TRBD2 is a possible D gene (6 bases). CDR3 length equals 15 residues. Germline assignment: CDR1 MNHEY and CDR2 SVGAGI. With 7 bases removed from V and 9 bases from J, the gap between germline ends came to 22 bases. CDR3 region: CASNHRGRARGEQFF. The CDR3 nucleotides are TGTGCCAGCAACCATCGGGGCAGGGCGCGGGGTGAGCAGTTCTTC.

The chain recombines TRBV12-3 or TRBV12-4 with TRBJ2-1; 8 positions agree with TRBD1. The CDR3 loop spans 15 amino acids. V gave up 5 bases and J gave up 4 bases; unmatched junction bases: 7. In DNA form, the CDR3 reads TGTGCCAGCAGTCCATCCGGGACAGGTTACAATGAGCAGTTCTTC. As protein: CASSPSGTGYNEQFF.

The chain links TRBV5-6 to TRBJ2-1, with 7 nucleotides matching TRBD1. This CDR3 is built from 17 residues. Germline V CDR1 and CDR2: SGHDT, YYEEEE. V shed 2 bases and J 2 bases; nucleotides not matched to a gene: 10. This chain's CDR3 is CASSLGPLTGTYNEQFF. Written as DNA, the CDR3 is TGTGCCAGCAGCTTAGGACCGCTGACAGGGACCTACAATGAGCAGTTCTTC.

This clonotype was observed a handful of times. V usage is TRBV7-2 and J usage is TRBJ2-7; 8 bases are a match to TRBD2. With V trimmed by 3 bases and J by 4 bases, 2 bases remained unmatched. Germline V gene sequence: CDR1 SGHTA, CDR2 FQGNSA. This CDR3 is 13 amino acids long. The CDR3 bases are TGTGCCAGCAGCTTTAGCGGGGTATACGAGCAGTACTTC. It yields the protein CASSFSGVYEQYF.

DNA for the CDR3: TGTGCCAGCAGTACGCAGGGGGGTGTAAGCAATCAGCCCCAGCATTTT. It codes for CASSTQGGVSNQPQHF. V gene TRBV12-3 or TRBV12-4 combines with J gene TRBJ1-5, with 7 bases fitting TRBD1. The CDR3 runs to 16 residues. The ends lost 5 bases at V and 1 base at J; junction bases unmatched: 8.

The chain links TRBV5-1 to TRBJ2-1, with 9 bases aligning to TRBD1. With 4 bases clipped from V and 10 bases from J, the junction kept 9 bases outside the gene matches. Germline lookup yields CDR1 SGHRS and CDR2 YFSETQ. The CDR3 length is 14 residues. The CDR3 sequence is CASSLWDRVGEQFF. The CDR3 region has the DNA TGCGCCAGCAGCCTCTGGGACAGGGTGGGCGAGCAGTTCTTC.

The chain joins TRBV9 to TRBJ2-7; 7 bases are a match to TRBD2. Germline-derived CDR1 and CDR2 are SGDLS and YYNGEE. V was clipped by 4 bases and J by 2 bases; unmatched bases: 6. CDR3 size: 14 residues. The CDR3 DNA follows: TGTGCCAGCAGCCCCGGACTAGGGACCTACGAGCAGTACTTC. Translated, it gives CASSPGLGTYEQYF.

V and J are TRBV6-1 and TRBJ1-2; TRBD1 is a possible D gene (5 bases). Germline CDR1 is MNHNS and CDR2 is SASEGT. The ends were cut back, 7 bases at V and 8 bases at J, with 17 bases in the middle. CDR3 length: 13 residues. The CDR3 region is CASTLPGYGGYTF. CDR3 nucleotide sequence: TGTGCCAGCACCCTACCAGGGTATGGCGGCTACACCTTC.

The table lists this clonotype with a few counts. The chain links TRBV12-3 or TRBV12-4 to TRBJ2-7; D is ambiguous. V was clipped by 3 bases and J by 0 bases, with 12 bases between them. The CDR3 contains 15 residues. The CDR3 spells CASSFLPDSSYEQYF. The CDR3 DNA is TGTGCCAGCAGTTTCCTCCCGGATAGCTCCTACGAGCAGTACTTC.

The V and J genes are TRBV3-2 and TRBJ2-7; the table's TRBD2 call for D was not verified on the DNA. TRBV3-2 is termed a pseudogene. CDR3 length equals 17 residues. CDR3 protein: CASSQDTGGFDSYEQYF. For the CDR3, the DNA is TGTGCCAGCAGCCAAGACACCGGCGGGTTCGACTCCTACGAGCAGTACTTC.

V is TRBV12-3 or TRBV12-4 and J is TRBJ1-1; D gene uncertain. The CDR3 runs to 14 residues. V was clipped by 3 bases and J by 8 bases, with 16 bases between them. In nucleotides, the CDR3 is TGTGCCAGCAGTTTCGGAGCAGGATTTCAGGAAGCTTTCTTT. It codes for CASSFGAGFQEAFF.

At least ten counts were recorded for this clonotype. The V call is TRBV5-1, the J call TRBJ1-2; the D is unclear. This CDR3 comprises 13 residues. Germline loops: CDR1 SGHRS, CDR2 YFSETQ. The V end was cut by 4 bases, the J end by 2 bases, with 9 bases between. The CDR3 DNA reads as TGCGCCAGCAGCCCCGACGGAAACTATGGCTACACCTTC. Amino acid sequence: CASSPDGNYGYTF.

This clonotype was counted at least ten times. The chain links TRBV5-4 to TRBJ1-1; tentatively, D is TRBD1 (5 bases). CDR3 size: 14 residues. V was shortened by 5 bases and J by 2 bases, with 13 bases between the two germline ends. Germline loops: CDR1 SGHNT, CDR2 YYREEE (reference sequence). DNA for the CDR3: TGTGCCAGCAGACCCGACAGTGACAACACTGAAGCTTTCTTT. This codes for CASRPDSDNTEAFF.

This sequence joins TRBV10-3 and TRBJ2-1, with 11 bases aligning to TRBD2. CDR3 length equals 18 residues. The germline V gene encodes CDR1 ENHRY and CDR2 SYGVKD. V was clipped by 7 bases and J by 0 bases; unmatched bases: 11. The CDR3 sequence is CAITEDVAGGSSYNEQFF. The CDR3 nucleotides read TGTGCCATCACCGAGGACGTAGCGGGGGGGAGCTCCTACAATGAGCAGTTCTTC.

This clonotype was counted only a few times. This rearrangement joins TRBV29-1 to TRBJ1-1; 12 bases match TRBD1. Germline CDR1 SQVTM, CDR2 ANQGSEA. This CDR3 comprises 15 residues. V was pared by 7 bases and J by 4 bases, with 10 bases of the junction left unmatched. DNA of the CDR3: TGCAGCGCCGCACCGGGACAGGGGGCCGGCACTGAAGCTTTCTTT. Encoded protein: CSAAPGQGAGTEAFF.

This clonotype was counted at least ten times. V gene TRBV20-1 combines with J gene TRBJ2-7; 7 bases are a match to TRBD2. Unmatched junction bases numbered 5, after V lost 3 bases and J lost 0 bases. Germline V gene lookup returns CDR1 DFQATT and CDR2 SNEGSKA (reference sequence). This CDR3 is built from 14 residues. CDR3 protein: CSARSSGDSYEQYF. CDR3 nucleotides: TGCAGTGCTAGGTCGAGCGGGGACTCCTACGAGCAGTACTTC.

This sequence joins TRBV29-1 and TRBJ1-1, with D perhaps matching TRBD1 (5 bases). Germline CDR1 is SQVTM and CDR2 is ANQGSEA. Trimming pared 6 bases from V and 1 base from J, leaving 12 bases between. This CDR3 spans 13 amino acids. In nucleotides, the CDR3 is TGCAGCGTGCTCAGGGTGAGGAACACTGAAGCTTTCTTT. It specifies CSVLRVRNTEAFF.